This T cell receptor beta chain is drawn from a study of blood T cell repertoires in COVID-19. From germline, CDR1 is MNHEY and CDR2 SMNVEV (reference sequence). The CDR3 runs to 14 residues. Trimming took off 3 bases at V and 4 bases at J, with 10 bases between the two ends. Sequencing was performed with immunoSEQ multiplex PCR; in TCRdb, only in-frame clones are kept and a portion is missing. Of about 300,000 clones in the sample, roughly 82% were seen once. The sequenced sample consisted of peripheral blood. The chain employs TRBV27 and TRBJ2-1; a possible D gene is TRBD2 (5 bases). The TCR originated in a woman aged 50 to 65 with acute or convalescent COVID-19. CDR3 nucleotide sequence: TGTGCCAGCAGTTTCCTAGCAGAATACAATGAGCAGTTCTTC. It translates to CASSFLAEYNEQFF.